Shown below are 16 T cell receptor beta chains from a single sample sequenced in a study of blood T cell repertoires in COVID-19. Assay: immunoSEQ multiplex PCR; the TCRdb copy retains only in-frame clones and omits some. The sample carries some 260,000 clones, around 80% recorded once. Sequenced input: PBMCs or T cells enriched from blood (not recorded which). These receptors were obtained from a man in his thirties or forties with acute COVID-19.

V gene TRBV2 combines with J gene TRBJ2-2; D uncertain. The CDR3 extends over 13 amino acids. Germline CDR1 reads SNHLY; CDR2 reads FYNNEI. The V end was cut by 7 bases, the J end by 1 base, with 7 bases between. CDR3 DNA: TGTGCCAGCAACAGACAGAACACCGGGGAGCTGTTTTTT. Translation gives CASNRQNTGELFF.

V usage is TRBV19 and J usage is TRBJ2-5; TRBD1 might be the D (6 bases). With 11 bases removed from V and 3 bases from J, the gap between germline ends came to 16 bases. The CDR3 totals 13 residues. Germline-derived CDR1 and CDR2 are LNHDA and SQIVND (reference sequence). DNA for the CDR3: TGTGCCCGCCGGCAGGGGAATAAAGAGACCCAGTACTTC. Its translation: CARRQGNKETQYF.

The V and J genes are TRBV11-1 and TRBJ1-1, with a tentative D call TRBD1 (5 bases). V lost 3 bases and J lost 3, with 11 bases in between. Germline CDR1 reads SGHAT; CDR2 reads FQDESV (reference sequence). CDR3 size: 14 residues. DNA for the CDR3: TGTGCCAGCAGCTTTGGTCAGGGATACACTGAAGCTTTCTTT. Protein: CASSFGQGYTEAFF.

The V call is TRBV27, the J call TRBJ2-2, with D uncertain. Trimming removed 1 base at V and 5 bases at J, with 11 bases between. CDR1 is MNHEY, CDR2 SMNVEV, per germline (reference sequence). The CDR3 extends over 15 amino acids. CDR3 in DNA: TGTGCCAGCAGTTTATTGGCTAGAAGTACCGGGGAGCTGTTTTTT. Protein sequence: CASSLLARSTGELFF.

V usage is TRBV7-3 and J usage is TRBJ2-1, with 12 bases that match TRBD2. Trimming at V came to 2 bases and at J to 8 bases, leaving 16 bases not matched to a gene. The CDR3 has 19 amino acids. Germline CDR1 reads SGHTA; CDR2 reads FQGTGA. In DNA, the CDR3 is TGTGCCAGCAGCTTATTTTTTAAGACTAGCGGGAGTTTTGTAGATGAGCAGTTCTTC. It is translated as CASSLFFKTSGSFVDEQFF.

The DNA for the CDR3 is TGTGCCGCTTCGAAGAATCAGGGAACTAATGAAAAACTGTTTTTT. This gives the protein CAASKNQGTNEKLFF. The rearrangement joins TRBV7-9 to TRBJ1-4; D is perhaps TRBD1 (5 bases). CDR1 and CDR2 from the germline V gene are SEHNR and FQNEAQ (reference sequence). Deletions cut 11 bases from V and 1 base from J, with 17 bases between. The CDR3 has 15 amino acids.

This clone came up once. The chain carries TRBV29-1 and TRBJ2-3; TRBD2 matches at 8 bases. Germline values: CDR1 SQVTM, CDR2 ANQGSEA. This CDR3 region has 14 residues. The ends lost 3 bases at V and 4 bases at J; junction bases unmatched: 6. The CDR3 spells CSVDKSGSSDTQYF. CDR3 sequence (DNA): TGCAGCGTTGATAAAAGCGGGAGTTCAGATACGCAGTATTTT.

In its sample, this clone was seen a few times. The gene calls are TRBV3-1 (or the pseudogene TRBV3-2) and TRBJ1-4, with D possibly matching TRBD1 (6 bases). Trimming took 2 bases from V and 10 from J, leaving 17 bases between them. This CDR3 comprises 15 residues. The V gene's germline CDR1 is LGHDT and CDR2 YNNKEL (reference sequence). CDR3 in DNA: TGTGCCAGCAGCCAAACCCGGGACATGAACCTAAAACTGTTTTTT. Translation gives CASSQTRDMNLKLFF.

The gene calls are TRBV6-5 and TRBJ1-3, with D possibly matching TRBD1 (5 bases). The CDR3 loop spans 15 amino acids. Trimming removed 6 bases from V and 2 bases from J, with 14 bases in between. Germline CDR1 and CDR2: MNHEY and SVGAGI. As DNA, the CDR3 is TGTGCCAGCAGCGTTGGGGGAGGAACTGGAAACACCATATATTTT. Translated, it gives CASSVGGGTGNTIYF.

This chain links TRBV5-1 with TRBJ2-5; TRBD1 agrees at 7 bases. CDR1 and CDR2 from the germline V gene are SGHRS and YFSETQ. V was pared by 2 bases and J by 5 bases, with 9 bases of the junction left unmatched. This CDR3 is built from 15 residues. CDR3 nucleotide sequence: TGCGCCAGCAGCTTACAACAGGGGTCAGTTGAGACCCAGTACTTC. Amino acids: CASSLQQGSVETQYF.

J is TRBJ1-6 and V is TRBV28; no clear D gene. The CDR3 consists of 13 residues. Trimming cost V 8 bases and J 5 bases, with 10 bases left between them. Germline CDR1 is MDHEN and CDR2 is SYDVKM. CDR3 region: CASYEANNSPLHF. As DNA, the CDR3 is TGTGCCAGCTACGAGGCCAATAATTCACCCCTCCACTTT.

The chain is built from TRBV20-1 and TRBJ2-2; TRBD1 is a possible D gene (5 bases). CDR3 length: 11 amino acids. Germline V CDR1 and CDR2: DFQATT, SNEGSKA (reference sequence). V shed 6 bases and J shed 7 bases, with 9 bases lying between them. CDR3 sequence: CSAPRVGELFF. The CDR3 DNA reads TGCAGTGCCCCCAGGGTCGGGGAGCTGTTTTTT.

This chain connects TRBV29-1 to TRBJ1-2, with a weak D call TRBD1 (6 bases). The germline V and J ends were trimmed by 3 bases and 6 bases, with 17 bases remaining between them. CDR3 size: 14 residues. Germline V CDR1 and CDR2: SQVTM, ANQGSEA. The CDR3 sequence is CSVDILFTGNGYTF. The CDR3 DNA follows: TGCAGCGTTGACATACTATTTACAGGGAATGGCTACACCTTC.

The genes are TRBV6-5 and TRBJ2-7; 7 bases align to TRBD1. CDR1 is MNHEY and CDR2 is SVGAGI in the germline V gene. V shed 4 bases, J shed 5 bases, and the junction held 2 bases outside the gene matches. The CDR3 length is 12 residues. For the CDR3, the DNA is TGTGCCAGCAGTTCGGGACAGAACGAGCAGTACGTC. Translation gives CASSSGQNEQYV.

J is TRBJ2-2 and V is TRBV19, with TRBD2 as a possible D gene (5 bases). Trimming took off 9 bases at V and 0 bases at J, with 11 bases between the two ends. Germline V gives CDR1 LNHDA, CDR2 SQIVND (reference sequence). The length of the CDR3 is 14 residues. CDR3 loop: CASTLGANTGELFF. The CDR3 DNA sequence: TGTGCCAGCACCCTCGGGGCGAACACCGGGGAGCTGTTTTTT.

The chain carries TRBV2 and TRBJ1-2; D gene unclear. CDR3 length equals 13 residues. V dropped 8 bases and J dropped 4 bases, with 14 bases sitting between them. The germline gives CDR1 SNHLY, CDR2 FYNNEI. For the CDR3, the DNA is TGTGCCAGCTGTGCCCTGCTCGGCTATGGCTACACCTTC. This gives the protein CASCALLGYGYTF.